The 3 T cell receptor beta chains given below trace back to one sample, sequenced in a study of identical twins. Using its own MiXCR run on the 5' RACE reads, TCRdb lists one record per CDR3 protein. This table has about 520,000 distinct CDR3 sequences, less than 25% appearing once. These records were also assigned to another study, of T cells expressing NK-cell markers.

Sequencing was done on a sample of CD4+ T cells sorted from blood. The receptors were sampled from a woman between 18 and 30 years old in good health.

In its sample, this clonotype was seen a few times. This chain joins TRBV12-3 or TRBV12-4 and TRBJ1-1; a weak D match, TRBD1 (6 bases). The CDR3 consists of 13 residues. Trimming shortened V by 6 bases and J by 7 bases, and 15 bases separated the two germline ends. This CDR3 reads CASRPQGRGEAFF. CDR3 nucleotide sequence: TGTGCCAGCAGGCCTCAGGGGCGGGGTGAAGCTTTCTTT.

This clonotype was counted between two and nine times. The V gene is TRBV6-5, the J gene TRBJ2-3; D is undetermined. This CDR3 region has 14 residues. V was shortened by 0 bases and J by 3 bases, with 7 bases between the two germline ends. The germline gives CDR1 MNHEY, CDR2 SVGAGI. CDR3 region: CASSYSTATDTQYF. In DNA, the CDR3 is TGTGCCAGCAGTTACTCGACCGCGACAGATACGCAGTATTTT.

The J gene is TRBJ2-5, the V gene TRBV6-2 or TRBV6-3, with D tentatively TRBD1 (6 bases). The CDR3 has 17 amino acids. Germline V gene sequence: CDR1 MNHEY, CDR2 SVGEGT. The germline V and J ends were trimmed by 8 bases and 2 bases, with 24 bases remaining between them. The CDR3 DNA is TGTGCCAGCTCACTCCGACTTACAGGGCGCACACAAGAGACCCAGTACTTC. It yields the protein CASSLRLTGRTQETQYF.